This TCR beta chain was sequenced during a study of blood T cell repertoires in COVID-19. Only in-frame clones appear in the TCRdb table, and some are missing; sequencing was by immunoSEQ multiplex PCR. The sample includes around 220,000 clones, approximately 90% of them seen just once. V was clipped by 4 bases and J by 0 bases, with 11 bases between them. The CDR3 is 15 amino acids. The germline gives CDR1 SGDLS, CDR2 YYNGEE. The source is a woman aged 40-49 years who had recovered from COVID-19. The chain employs TRBV9 and TRBJ1-3, with D perhaps matching TRBD1 (5 bases). The sequenced material came from peripheral blood. The CDR3 region is CASSSGGGSGNTIYF. Here the CDR3 DNA reads TGTGCCAGCAGCTCCGGGGGGGGCTCTGGAAACACCATATATTTT.